A selection of T cell receptor beta chains follows, all from one sample in a study of CD8+CD57+ T cells in acquired aplastic anemia. One entry per CDR3 protein results from TCRdb running MiXCR on the reads. The data contain over 100,000 distinct CDR3 sequences, 41% of them singletons. Sequencing was carried out using sorted CD4+, CD8+, or CD8+CD57+ T cells (not recorded which) from PBMCs. The source is a human donor in good health, serving as a control. The CDR3 runs from the conserved cysteine through the conserved F or W. D genes are given only for firm matches. Clone size is shown for a subset of rows, as once, few, many or a class of expanded clone.

>TRBV12-3/TRBV12-4|TRBJ2-3|many|-
TGTGCCAGCAGTTTCCGGCAGAGCACAGATACGCAGTATTTT
CASSFRQSTDTQYF
>TRBV29-1|TRBJ1-1|-|-
TGCAGCGTGTACAGGGAAACAGCTTGCTTT
CSVYRETACF
>TRBV18|TRBJ1-1|-|TRBD1
TGTGCCAGCCGGATAGAAGGGACAGGGGGCCTTACTGAAGCTTTCTTT
CASRIEGTGGLTEAFF
>TRBV10-3|TRBJ1-3|-|-
TGTGCCATCAGTGATTCCGGGGATATGGGGGGAAGCACCATATATTTT
CAISDSGDMGGSTIYF
>TRBV29-1|TRBJ2-2|-|TRBD1
TGCAGCGTTGAAGAGTGGGGACAGGGGAGCACCGGGGAGCTGTTTTTT
CSVEEWGQGSTGELFF
>TRBV10-1|TRBJ2-3|-|-
TGCGCCAGCAGTGACGAGGGGGATACGCAGTATTTT
CASSDEGDTQYF
>TRBV12-3/TRBV12-4|TRBJ1-2|few|-
TGTGCCAGCAGTCCTACCACCAAGACCCGAGGCGGTGGCTACACCTTC
CASSPTTKTRGGGYTF
>TRBV29-1|TRBJ2-3|-|-
TGCAGCGTTGGGGAAGATACGCAGTATTTT
CSVGEDTQYF
>TRBV12-3/TRBV12-4|TRBJ2-1|many|TRBD2
TGTGCCAGCAGTTTCACGGGGGGAAACAATGAGCAGTTCTTC
CASSFTGGNNEQFF
>TRBV2|TRBJ1-3|few|-
TGTGCCAGCAGCCCCCGGTTGGTGTCGGACACCATATATTTT
CASSPRLVSDTIYF
>TRBV9|TRBJ2-2|-|TRBD1
TGTGCCAGCAGCGACATAAGACAGGGGACCACCGGGGAGCTGTTTTTT
CASSDIRQGTTGELFF
>TRBV5-8|TRBJ1-5|many|-
TGTGCCAGCAGCTTGGACGGGCAGATCAATCAGCCCCAGCATTTT
CASSLDGQINQPQHF
>TRBV10-1|TRBJ1-2|-|TRBD1
TGCGCCAGCTTGACAGGGGCGAGTTATGGCTACACCTTC
CASLTGASYGYTF
>TRBV6-2/TRBV6-3|TRBJ1-6|-|-
TGTGCCAGCAGTTACCGTCAGGCGGGCGAGGGAAATTCACCCCTCCACTTT
CASSYRQAGEGNSPLHF
>TRBV7-6|TRBJ2-7|many|-
TGTGCCAGCAGCTTGGGACCGCGCTACATCTACGAGCAGTACTTC
CASSLGPRYIYEQYF
>TRBV19|TRBJ1-5|medium-sized|-
TGTGCCAGTAGTAAGTACAGCAATCAGCCCCAGCATTTT
CASSKYSNQPQHF
>TRBV10-3|TRBJ2-7|-|TRBD1
TGTGCCATCGGGACAGGGGGCCACGAGCAGTACTTC
CAIGTGGHEQYF
>TRBV4-2|TRBJ2-7|-|-
TGTGCCAGCAGCCAAGACCACGAACCATACTACGAGCAGTACTTC
CASSQDHEPYYEQYF
>TRBV6-4|TRBJ2-1|many|-
TGTGCCAGCAGAAAATACAGGGTCGATGAGCAGTTCTTC
CASRKYRVDEQFF
>TRBV7-3|TRBJ2-6|-|-
TGTGCCAGCAGCCCCCAGAGCTCTGGGGCCAACGTCCTGACTTTC
CASSPQSSGANVLTF
>TRBV20-1|TRBJ1-6|many|-
TGCAGTGCAGAACTAAAGGTGGGATCACCCCTCCACTTT
CSAELKVGSPLHF
>TRBV7-6|TRBJ2-1|-|-
TGTGCCAGCAGCTTAGTTCCAATAGCAATGCCCATCAATGAGCATCAGTTCTTC
CASSLVPIAMPINEHQFF
>TRBV20-1|TRBJ1-2|-|TRBD1
TGCAGTGCTAGAGATAACAGGGGGCCTGGTGGCTACACCTTC
CSARDNRGPGGYTF
>TRBV4-3|TRBJ1-6|-|-
TGCGCCAGCAGCCAAGGGGCAGGGCGGATTAATTCACCCCTCCACTTT
CASSQGAGRINSPLHF
>TRBV5-5|TRBJ2-7|few|TRBD1
TGTGCCAGCAGCTACGACCCGGGGACAGTTAGTCACGAGCAGTACTTC
CASSYDPGTVSHEQYF
>TRBV10-3|TRBJ2-7|many|TRBD2
TGTGCCATCAGTGGACTAGCGGGATTCTACGAGCAGTACTTC
CAISGLAGFYEQYF
>TRBV19|TRBJ2-7|-|TRBD1
TGTGCCAGTAGTTTAGCGACAGGGTACTACGAGCAGTACTTC
CASSLATGYYEQYF
>TRBV2|TRBJ2-5|many|TRBD2
TGTGCCAGCAACACTGACGGACTAGCGGAAGAGACCCAGTACTTC
CASNTDGLAEETQYF
>TRBV10-3|TRBJ1-1|-|-
TGTGCCATCAGTGATCAGGTCCCGAGCACTGAAGCTTCCTTT
CAISDQVPSTEASF
>TRBV2|TRBJ2-2|many|-
TGTGCCAGCAGTGAACAGCGGGCCGGTACCGGGGAGCTGTTTTTT
CASSEQRAGTGELFF
>TRBV19|TRBJ1-2|many|TRBD1
TGTGCCAGCCACCTAGGACAGGCCTATGGCTACACCTTC
CASHLGQAYGYTF
>TRBV12-3/TRBV12-4|TRBJ2-7|-|-
TGTGCCAGCAATAACCCCCCAACAGGGTTGGGCCCCTACGAGCAGTACTTC
CASNNPPTGLGPYEQYF
>TRBV19|TRBJ2-3|many|-
TGTGCCAGTAGTAGCGGGACAGCTAGCACAGATACGCAGTATTTT
CASSSGTASTDTQYF
>TRBV6-1|TRBJ1-1|many|-
TGTGCCAGCAGCGCAAAGAGGAGGGACACTGAAGCTTTCTTT
CASSAKRRDTEAFF
>TRBV5-1|TRBJ1-2|many|-
TGCGCCAGCAGCTTGGGGAACAGTGGAAATGGCTACACCTTC
CASSLGNSGNGYTF
>TRBV3-1|TRBJ1-1|-|TRBD1
TGTGCCAGCAGCCATGGGACAGGGCTGATGAACACTGAAGCTTTCTTT
CASSHGTGLMNTEAFF
>TRBV11-2|TRBJ2-7|-|TRBD2
TGTGCCAGCAGCTTAATCGGCGGGAGGGCCGCCGGGGAGCAGTACTTC
CASSLIGGRAAGEQYF
>TRBV5-8|TRBJ2-5|many|TRBD2
TGTGCCAGCAGCAGGTACCTGACTAGCGACCACGAGACCCAGTACTTC
CASSRYLTSDHETQYF
>TRBV7-2|TRBJ2-1|many|-
TGTGCCAGCAGCTCCAGAGGGGGGAACTCGTACAATGAGCAGTTCTTC
CASSSRGGNSYNEQFF
>TRBV20-1|TRBJ2-2|many|TRBD1
TGCAGCTCTCGGACAGGGGGATCCGGGGAGCTGTTTTTT
CSSRTGGSGELFF
>TRBV19|TRBJ2-1|once|TRBD2
TGTGCCAGTAGTATGGTCCCGACTAGCGGGGGGAAAAGGGATGAGCAGTTCTTC
CASSMVPTSGGKRDEQFF
>TRBV5-1|TRBJ2-5|once|TRBD1
TGCGCCAGCAGCTTATTCCACAGGGGCGAAGGAGAGACCCAGTACTTC
CASSLFHRGEGETQYF
>TRBV24-1|TRBJ1-5|-|-
TGTGCCACTGTGTCGGACCCGGGGTATAGCAATCAGCCCCAGCATTTT
CATVSDPGYSNQPQHF
>TRBV5-1|TRBJ2-3|few|-
TGCGCCAGCAGCGGGCGGACCCTACCCACAGATACGCAGTATTTT
CASSGRTLPTDTQYF
>TRBV3-1|TRBJ1-1|few|-
TGTGCCAGCAGCCCTTCACGGTTGTACACTGAAGCTTTCTTT
CASSPSRLYTEAFF
>TRBV6-1|TRBJ2-3|many|-
TGTGCCAGCCGAAGGGAGGCTACGCAGTATTTT
CASRREATQYF
>TRBV7-2|TRBJ2-1|few|-
TGTGCCAGCAGCCCCAGGGCCAATGAGCAGTTCTTC
CASSPRANEQFF
>TRBV6-6|TRBJ2-3|many|-
TGTGCCAGCAGTTACAGGGCTGTCACAGATACGCAGTATTTT
CASSYRAVTDTQYF
>TRBV25-1|TRBJ2-3|-|-
TGTGCCAGCAGTGAATTAGGTGGCGTGACGCAGTATTTT
CASSELGGVTQYF
>TRBV20-1|TRBJ2-5|-|-
TGCAGTGCTATGCTAGTCCAAGAGACCCAGTACTTC
CSAMLVQETQYF
>TRBV19|TRBJ2-7|few|-
TGTGCCAGTAGGCTCAGGACGGACAGCTCCTACGAGCAGTACTTC
CASRLRTDSSYEQYF
>TRBV5-1|TRBJ1-1|few|-
TGCGCCAGCAGTTCTCTATTTCTTCAGGGGTCTGCGAACACTGAAGCTTTCTTT
CASSSLFLQGSANTEAFF
>TRBV10-1|TRBJ2-2|many|TRBD1
TGCGCCAGCAGTGGCCGGGGGACAGGGGAAACCGGGGAGCTGTTTTTT
CASSGRGTGETGELFF
>TRBV5-1|TRBJ2-1|many|-
TGCGCCAGCAGCTTTTCCTACAATGAGCAGTTCTTC
CASSFSYNEQFF
>TRBV5-1|TRBJ2-6|-|TRBD2
TGCGCCAGCAGCCCACTAAATCCCACTAGCGGGGGCCCTGAGGCCAACGTCCTGACTTTC
CASSPLNPTSGGPEANVLTF
>TRBV25-1|TRBJ1-2|-|-
TGTGCCAGCAGTGAACTGCGATATGGCTACACCTTC
CASSELRYGYTF
>TRBV19|TRBJ2-2|-|-
TGTGCCAGCAGTGTATTGGAGGGGAACACCGGGGAGCTGTTTTTT
CASSVLEGNTGELFF